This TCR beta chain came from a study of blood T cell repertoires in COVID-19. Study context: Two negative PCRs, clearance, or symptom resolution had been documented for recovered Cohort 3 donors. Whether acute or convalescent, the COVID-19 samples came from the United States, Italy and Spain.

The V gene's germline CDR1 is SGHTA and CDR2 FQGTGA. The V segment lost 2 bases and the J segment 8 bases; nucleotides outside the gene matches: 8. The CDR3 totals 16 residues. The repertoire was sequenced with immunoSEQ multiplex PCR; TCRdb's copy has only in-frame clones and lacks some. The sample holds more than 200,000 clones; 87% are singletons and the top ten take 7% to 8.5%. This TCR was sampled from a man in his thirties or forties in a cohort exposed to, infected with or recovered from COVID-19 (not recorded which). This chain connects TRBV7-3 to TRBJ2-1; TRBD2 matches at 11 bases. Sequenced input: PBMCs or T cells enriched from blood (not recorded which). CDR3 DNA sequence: TGTGCCAGCAGCTTAGTACTAGCGGGAGTGACGTATGAGCAGTTCTTC. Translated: CASSLVLAGVTYEQFF.